This T cell receptor beta chain stems from a study of post-analysis software for immune sequencing data. Looking at the study overall: Included courses were relapsing-remitting and secondary progressive multiple sclerosis; progressive-relapsing multiple sclerosis was also included. Overall study results and limits: By F measure, strong co-clustering occurred among samples prepared in the same batch. The study found TRBV5-6, TRBV5-1 and TRBV20-1 among several TRBV segments more frequent in patients than controls. Diversity measured as normalized Chao1 was significantly lower in multiple sclerosis patients than in controls.

Comments on this clonotype: Antigen specificity is unknown. The junction shows a germline mismatch at one end, possibly a read error.

Presence of unique molecular identifiers characterized the TCR beta cDNA libraries. TCRdb processed the PCR reads anew with MiXCR; each CDR3 protein has one entry. The profile shows hundreds of thousands of distinct CDR3 sequences, approximately 30% of them singletons. Per the germline V gene, CDR1 is DFQATT and CDR2 is SNEGSKA (reference sequence). The CDR3 contains 16 residues. V gene TRBV20-1 combines with J gene TRBJ2-1; TRBD2 matches at 11 bases. The sequence was collected from a girl aged 10 to 17 with multiple sclerosis. Sequencing was done on a sample of blood. Here the CDR3 DNA reads TGCAGTGCTAGGTCCGGGACTAGCGGCTCCTACGATGAGCAGTTCTTC. This encodes CSARSGTSGSYDEQFF.